This TCR beta chain was identified during a study of regulatory T cells in long-lasting Graves disease. The germline CDR1 and CDR2 sequences are SGHKS and YYEKEE (reference sequence). CDR3 size: 16 residues. The V gene lost 4 bases and the J gene lost 3 bases, with 17 bases spanning the gap. HTBI primers from iRepertoire and Arm-PCR of CDR3 regions yielded the TCR beta libraries. MiXCR was run by TCRdb on the multiplex PCR reads, yielding one entry per CDR3 protein. The data hold about 530,000 distinct CDR3 sequences, with 15% to 20% observed a single time. Time point of the sample: newly diagnosed GD, antithyroid drugs for less than 3 months. RNA extracted from PBMCs served as the sequencing template. The sample also formed part of further work on T cells in Graves' hyperthyroidism and ophthalmopathy.

The V gene is TRBV5-5, the J gene TRBJ1-5; tentatively, D is TRBD1 (6 bases). The sequence came from a woman between 40 and 65 years old with Graves disease. The sequenced sample was peripheral blood mononuclear cells (PBMCs), obtained at new diagnosis, from a patient treated with antithyroid drugs. The CDR3 region is CASSPWAGVSNQPQHF. As DNA, the CDR3 is TGTGCCAGCAGCCCCTGGGCAGGGGTCTCCAATCAGCCCCAGCATTTT.